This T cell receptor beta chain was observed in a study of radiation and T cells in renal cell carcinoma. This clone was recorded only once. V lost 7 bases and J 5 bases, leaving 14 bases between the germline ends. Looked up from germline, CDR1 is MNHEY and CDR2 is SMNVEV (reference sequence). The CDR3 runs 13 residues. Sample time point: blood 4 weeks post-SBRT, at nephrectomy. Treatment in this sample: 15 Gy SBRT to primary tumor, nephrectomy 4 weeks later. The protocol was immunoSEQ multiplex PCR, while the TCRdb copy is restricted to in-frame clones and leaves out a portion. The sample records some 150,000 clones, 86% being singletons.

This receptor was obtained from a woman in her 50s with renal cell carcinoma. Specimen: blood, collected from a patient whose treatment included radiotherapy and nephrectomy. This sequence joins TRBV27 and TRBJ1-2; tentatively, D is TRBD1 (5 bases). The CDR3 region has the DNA TGTGCCAGCAAACCAACAGGAGGATATGGCTACACCTTC. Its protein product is CASKPTGGYGYTF.